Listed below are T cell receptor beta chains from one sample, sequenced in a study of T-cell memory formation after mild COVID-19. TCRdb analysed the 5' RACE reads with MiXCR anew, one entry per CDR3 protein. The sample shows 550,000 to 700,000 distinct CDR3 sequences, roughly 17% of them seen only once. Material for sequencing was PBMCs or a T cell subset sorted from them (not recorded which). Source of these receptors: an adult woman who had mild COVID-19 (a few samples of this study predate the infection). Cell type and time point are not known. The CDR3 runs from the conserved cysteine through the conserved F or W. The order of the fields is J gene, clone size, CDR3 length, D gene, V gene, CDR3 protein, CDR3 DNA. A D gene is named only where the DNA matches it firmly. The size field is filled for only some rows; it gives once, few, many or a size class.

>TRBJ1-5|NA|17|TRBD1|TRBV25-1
CASSEDRVGNSKQPQHF
TGTGCCAGCAGTGAAGACAGGGTGGGGAATAGCAAACAGCCCCAGCATTTT
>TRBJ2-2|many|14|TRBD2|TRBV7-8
CASSLGTSGRELFF
TGTGCCAGCAGCCTAGGGACTAGCGGACGGGAGCTGTTTTTT
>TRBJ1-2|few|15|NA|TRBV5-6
CASSLVIAPGYGYTF
TGTGCCAGCAGCTTGGTGATCGCCCCAGGGTATGGCTACACCTTC
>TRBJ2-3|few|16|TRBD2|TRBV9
CASSVDSGDRSDTQYF
TGTGCCAGCAGCGTCGACAGCGGGGACCGGTCTGATACGCAGTATTTT
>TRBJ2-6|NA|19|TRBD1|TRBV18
CASSPTVPGQGTGANVLTF
TGTGCCAGCTCACCCACCGTCCCGGGACAGGGGACTGGGGCCAACGTCCTGACTTTC
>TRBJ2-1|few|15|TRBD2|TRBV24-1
CATSDTSGTYNEQFF
TGTGCCACCAGTGATACTAGCGGGACATACAATGAGCAGTTCTTC
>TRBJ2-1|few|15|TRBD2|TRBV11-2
CASSYSGGYHNEQFF
TGTGCCAGCAGCTATAGCGGGGGGTATCACAATGAGCAGTTCTTC
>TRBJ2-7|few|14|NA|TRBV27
CASSFGGLAYEQYF
TGTGCCAGCAGTTTTGGGGGTCTCGCCTACGAGCAGTACTTC
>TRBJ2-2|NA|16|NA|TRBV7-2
CASSLVVPGTTGELFF
TGTGCCAGCAGCTTAGTGGTCCCGGGGACCACCGGGGAGCTGTTTTTT
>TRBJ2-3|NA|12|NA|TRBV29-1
CSVEKGTDTQYF
TGCAGCGTTGAGAAAGGGACAGATACGCAGTATTTT
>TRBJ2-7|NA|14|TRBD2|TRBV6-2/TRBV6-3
CASSYLAGGREQYF
TGTGCCAGCAGTTACCTAGCGGGAGGTCGCGAGCAGTACTTC
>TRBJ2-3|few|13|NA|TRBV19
CASSIGGTDTQYF
TGCGCCAGCAGCATAGGGGGGACAGATACGCAGTATTTT
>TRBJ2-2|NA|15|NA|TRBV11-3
CASSLRGENTGELFF
TGTGCCAGCAGCTTACGAGGAGAGAACACCGGGGAGCTGTTTTTT